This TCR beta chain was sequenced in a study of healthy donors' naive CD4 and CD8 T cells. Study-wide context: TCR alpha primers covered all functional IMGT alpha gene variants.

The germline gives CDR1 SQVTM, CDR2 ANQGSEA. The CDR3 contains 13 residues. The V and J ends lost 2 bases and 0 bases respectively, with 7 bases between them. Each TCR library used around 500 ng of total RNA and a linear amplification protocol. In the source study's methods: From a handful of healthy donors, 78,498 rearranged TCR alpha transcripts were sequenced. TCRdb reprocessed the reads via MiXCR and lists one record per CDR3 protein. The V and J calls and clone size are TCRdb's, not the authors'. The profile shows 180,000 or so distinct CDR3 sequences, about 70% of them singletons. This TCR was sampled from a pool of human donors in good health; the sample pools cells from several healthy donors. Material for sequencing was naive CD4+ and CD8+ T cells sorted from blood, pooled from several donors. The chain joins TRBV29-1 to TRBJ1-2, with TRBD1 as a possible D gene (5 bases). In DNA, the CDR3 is TGCAGCGTTGAAAGACAGACTAACTATGGCTACACCTTC. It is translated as CSVERQTNYGYTF.